Presented here are 21 T cell receptor beta chains from one specimen sequenced in a study of blood T cells in healthy people across ages. Together with a sample-barcoded 5' primer, a J-beta primer mix was included in a second PCR lasting roughly 6 to 12 cycles. TCRdb reprocessed the 5' RACE reads with MiXCR, giving one entry per CDR3 protein. The table includes about 1.8 million distinct CDR3 sequences, about 50% detected once. Sequenced material: blood. The source is a woman aged 40 to 50 in good health.

This chain joins TRBV7-9 and TRBJ2-5; 9 bases line up with TRBD2. J was trimmed by 5 bases and V by 4 bases; bases with no gene match: 20. The CDR3 is made up of 19 amino acids. Per germline, CDR1 SEHNR and CDR2 FQNEAQ (reference sequence). CDR3 nucleotide sequence: TGTGCCAGCAGCTGGCCAGCTAGCGGGGCCATTAGTTTTCAGGAGACCCAGTACTTC. It is translated as CASSWPASGAISFQETQYF.

This chain links TRBV5-1 with TRBJ2-1; D is possibly TRBD1 (6 bases). The J call may be faulty, since TRBJ2-7 better matches the DNA end. The CDR3 spans 13 residues. Per germline, CDR1 SGHRS and CDR2 YFSETQ. CDR3: CASGRQAYNEQYF. In DNA, the CDR3 is TGCGCCAGCGGGCGACAGGCCTACAATGAGCAGTACTTC.

The chain employs TRBV9 and TRBJ1-2; possible D gene TRBD1, 6 bases. V was clipped by 3 bases and J by 11 bases, with 8 bases between them. The CDR3 is 10 amino acids. CDR1 and CDR2 (germline): SGDLS, YYNGEE. For the CDR3, the DNA is TGTGCCAGCAGCGGACAGGTTTACACCTTC. Its protein product is CASSGQVYTF.

Only a few counts were recorded for this clonotype. The chain uses TRBV21-1 and TRBJ2-6; TRBD2 is the table's D call and was not checked against the DNA. TRBV21-1 is termed a pseudogene. This CDR3 contains 22 residues. The CDR3 loop is CASSSQNAPASALEEGANVLTF. CDR3 nucleotides: TGTGCCAGCAGCTCCCAAAACGCCCCGGCCAGCGCCCTCGAAGAGGGGGCCAACGTCCTGACTTTC.

This clonotype was recorded a few times. This sequence joins TRBV5-8 and TRBJ1-2; D possibly corresponds to TRBD1 (5 bases). Trimming took off 2 bases at V and 7 bases at J, with 15 bases between the two ends. The germline V gene encodes CDR1 SGHTS and CDR2 YDEGEE. This CDR3 spans 14 amino acids. Written as DNA, the CDR3 is TGTGCCAGCAGCTTTAAAGGGACGGCCCGTGGCTACACCTTC. This gives the protein CASSFKGTARGYTF. The variable domain in full, completed from reference TRBV5-8 and TRBJ1-2, reads EAGVTQSPTHLIKTRGQQATLRCSPISGHTSVYWYQQALGLGLQFLLWYDEGEERNRGNFPPRFSGRQFPNYSSELNVNALELEDSALYLCASSFKGTARGYTFGSGTRLTVV.

The genes are TRBV2 and TRBJ2-3; 7 positions agree with TRBD2. The CDR3 sequence is 15 residues long. J was trimmed by 2 bases and V by 3 bases; bases with no gene match: 5. Germline-derived CDR1 and CDR2 are SNHLY and FYNNEI. DNA of the CDR3: TGTGCCAGCAGTGAGCCTAGCGGCCACACAGATACGCAGTATTTT. It encodes CASSEPSGHTDTQYF.

The chain uses TRBV5-1 and TRBJ1-4; 12 nucleotides align to TRBD1. The germline gives CDR1 SGHRS, CDR2 YFSETQ. This CDR3 is 15 amino acids long. J gave up 7 bases and V 4 bases, and 5 bases lay outside the gene matches. CDR3 region: CASSGGTGGSEKLFF. The CDR3 DNA reads as TGCGCCAGCAGCGGCGGGACAGGGGGCAGTGAAAAACTGTTTTTT. Using reference TRBV5-1 and TRBJ1-4 for the parts outside the CDR3, the full variable domain is KAGVTQTPRYLIKTRGQQVTLSCSPISGHRSVSWYQQTPGQGLQFLFEYFSETQRNKGNFPGRFSGRQFSNSRSEMNVSTLELGDSALYLCASSGGTGGSEKLFFGSGTQLSVL.

The chain carries TRBV2 and TRBJ2-4; D uncertain. CDR1 SNHLY and CDR2 FYNNEI come from the germline V gene. The CDR3 totals 13 residues. Deletions cut 7 bases from V and 7 bases from J, with 14 bases between. The CDR3: CASIGPGGNIQYF. The CDR3 DNA reads as TGTGCCAGCATTGGCCCCGGCGGTAACATTCAGTACTTC.

The chain combines TRBV20-1 with TRBJ1-5; possible D gene TRBD1, 5 bases. V shed 4 bases and J shed 2 bases, with 12 bases lying between them. Germline V gene lookup returns CDR1 DFQATT and CDR2 SNEGSKA (reference sequence). This CDR3 contains 14 residues. The CDR3 loop reads CSATPAGRNQPQHF. DNA of the CDR3: TGCAGTGCTACCCCAGCGGGACGCAATCAGCCCCAGCATTTT.

This clonotype has just one count. CDR3 amino acids: CASSPPTGPARISPLHF. CDR3 nucleotides: TGTGCCAGCAGCCCGCCGACAGGACCGGCGAGGATTTCACCCCTCCACTTT. This chain joins TRBV7-9 and TRBJ1-6; D may be TRBD1 (6 bases). Germline V gene sequence: CDR1 SEHNR, CDR2 FQNEAQ (reference sequence). The CDR3 covers 17 residues. Trimming removed 5 bases at V and 9 bases at J, with 23 bases between. The complete variable domain, with remaining parts taken from reference TRBV7-9 and TRBJ1-6, reads DTGVSQNPRHKITKRGQNVTFRCDPISEHNRLYWYRQTLGQGPEFLTYFQNEAQLEKSRLLSDRFSAERPKGSFSTLEIQRTEQGDSAMYLCASSPPTGPARISPLHFGNGTRLTVT.

DNA for the CDR3: TGTGCCAGCAGTTCCCCCCCCGGCACTGGCAGGGAGACCCAGTACTTC. It specifies CASSSPPGTGRETQYF. The J gene is TRBJ2-5, the V gene TRBV6-5; no clear D gene. The length of the CDR3 is 16 residues. Trimming removed 4 bases from V and 5 bases from J, with 20 bases in between. Germline V gene lookup returns CDR1 MNHEY and CDR2 SVGAGI.

The genes are TRBV10-3 and TRBJ2-3; 10 bases line up with TRBD2. The CDR3 loop spans 14 amino acids. Germline CDR1 ENHRY, CDR2 SYGVKD. V was clipped by 10 bases and J by 4 bases; unmatched bases: 8. The CDR3 nucleotides read TGTGCCACCTCCGGGACTAGCGAAGCAGATACGCAGTATTTT. Translation: CATSGTSEADTQYF.

This clonotype was counted between two and nine times. The chain links TRBV9 to TRBJ1-6; 8 bases match TRBD1. This CDR3 spans 13 amino acids. Germline CDR1 SGDLS, CDR2 YYNGEE. With V trimmed by 3 bases and J by 15 bases, 8 bases remained unmatched. Here the CDR3 reads CASSGDGQGHLHF. Written as DNA, the CDR3 is TGTGCCAGCAGCGGGGATGGACAGGGCCACCTCCACTTT.

The genes are TRBV12-3 or TRBV12-4 and TRBJ2-1; 7 nucleotides align to TRBD2. The DNA end is a closer match to TRBJ2-7, so the J assignment may be wrong. There are 14 residues in the CDR3. CDR3 amino acids: CASIPTGGYNEQYF. The CDR3 DNA follows: TGTGCCAGCATACCAACGGGGGGATACAATGAGCAGTACTTC.

The rearrangement links TRBV6-1 to TRBJ1-2; 8 bases are shared with TRBD1. J gave up 12 bases and V 6 bases, and 12 bases lay outside the gene matches. The CDR3 consists of 13 residues. Germline CDR1 reads MNHNS; CDR2 reads SASEGT. CDR3 coding DNA: TGTGCCAGCAGCAACAGGGGGACCGTGGCTAACACCTTC. This sequence encodes CASSNRGTVANTF.

The chain employs TRBV20-1 and TRBJ2-4, with TRBD2 matching 11 bases. The J call is doubtful: the DNA matches TRBJ2-5 better. Germline V gene lookup returns CDR1 DFQATT and CDR2 SNEGSKA (reference sequence). This CDR3 is built from 16 residues. CDR3 DNA sequence: TGCAGTGCTAGAGATGAGCTAGCGGGGGGCGGGGAGACCCAGTACTTC. It encodes CSARDELAGGGETQYF.

This clonotype was seen only a few times. The chain couples TRBV6-2 or TRBV6-3 to TRBJ2-1; 7 bases line up with TRBD1. This CDR3 spans 17 amino acids. With 2 bases clipped from V and 3 bases from J, the junction kept 10 bases outside the gene matches. Looked up from germline, CDR1 is MNHEY and CDR2 is SVGEGT. CDR3: CASSYELGTDYYNEQFF. As DNA, the CDR3 is TGTGCCAGCAGTTACGAGTTGGGGACAGATTACTACAATGAGCAGTTCTTC.

CDR3 nucleotide sequence: TGTGCCAGCAGCGTAGGGTCTAGCGGCGGCACAGATACGCAGTATTTT. Translation: CASSVGSSGGTDTQYF. The chain couples TRBV9 to TRBJ2-3; 7 nucleotides line up with TRBD2. The CDR3 sequence is 16 residues long. Per the germline V gene, CDR1 is SGDLS and CDR2 is YYNGEE. Trimming took 0 bases from V and 1 from J; bases not matched to a gene: 5. The full variable domain, in which reference TRBV9 and TRBJ2-3 provide the parts outside the CDR3, is DSGVTQTPKHLITATGQRVTLRCSPRSGDLSVYWYQQSLDQGLQFLIQYYNGEERAKGNILERFSAQQFPDLHSELNLSSLELGDSALYFCASSVGSSGGTDTQYFGPGTRLTVL.

This clonotype was observed a few times. The V gene is TRBV11-2, the J gene TRBJ2-7; 11 bases align to TRBD1. The ends lost 5 bases at V and 5 bases at J; junction bases unmatched: 5. Germline V gene sequence: CDR1 SGHAT, CDR2 FQNNGV. This CDR3 has 14 residues. The CDR3 is CASSVGTGGHEQYF. As DNA, the CDR3 is TGTGCCAGCAGCGTGGGGACAGGGGGTCACGAGCAGTACTTC.

The CDR3 DNA sequence: TGCGCCAGCAGCCCACCGGGACAGGGATTGGCGGAGACCCAGTACTTC. Amino acid sequence: CASSPPGQGLAETQYF. The chain recombines TRBV5-1 with TRBJ2-5; 9 bases match TRBD1. J lost 5 bases, V lost 4 bases, and 12 bases had no gene match. Germline CDR1 is SGHRS and CDR2 is YFSETQ. CDR3 size: 16 residues.

As to this clonotype: The junction and the germline gene differ at one end; a read error may be behind it. The V call is TRBV7-7, the J call TRBJ2-3; weak D call: TRBD1 (6 bases). CDR3 size: 15 residues. Germline values: CDR1 SSHAT, CDR2 FNYEAQ (reference sequence). CDR3 nucleotide sequence: TGTGCTAGCAGCCCAAATGGACAGAGCGCAGATACGCAGTATTTT. It specifies CASSPNGQSADTQYF.